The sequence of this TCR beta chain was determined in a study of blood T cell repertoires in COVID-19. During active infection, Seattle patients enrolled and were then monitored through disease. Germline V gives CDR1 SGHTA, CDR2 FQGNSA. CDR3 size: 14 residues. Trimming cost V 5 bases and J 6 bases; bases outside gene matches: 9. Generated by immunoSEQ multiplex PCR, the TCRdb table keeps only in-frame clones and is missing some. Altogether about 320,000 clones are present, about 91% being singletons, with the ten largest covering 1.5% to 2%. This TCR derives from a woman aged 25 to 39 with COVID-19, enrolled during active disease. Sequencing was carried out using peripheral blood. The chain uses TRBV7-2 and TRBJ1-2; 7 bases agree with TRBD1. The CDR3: CASSPKRGGDGYTF. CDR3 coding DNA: TGTGCCAGCAGCCCCAAGAGAGGGGGCGATGGCTACACCTTC.